One TCR beta chain is described in this entry. What it binds is not known. This entry is derived from a study of T cell responses to AZD1222 COVID-19 vaccine. The study's findings and limits: Per reports, nearly half of all spike-specific TCRs target regions that are unmutated in variants. White British people made up most donors, females outnumbered males, and clonal diversity was possibly underestimated. The peak T cell response came first, and repertoires were sampled only after it.

This CDR3 has 16 residues. V was shortened by 4 bases and J by 7 bases, with 20 bases between the two germline ends. Germline CDR1 is PRHDT and CDR2 is FYEKMQ (reference sequence). Only in-frame clones appear in the TCRdb table, and some are missing; sequencing was by immunoSEQ multiplex PCR. The table lists approximately 120,000 clones, roughly 90% of them singletons. The V call is TRBV13, the J call TRBJ2-1, with a weak D call TRBD2 (6 bases). The clonotype originates from an adult in good health. Material: peripheral blood, obtained on day 0 of AZD1222 vaccination. The CDR3 region is CASSSTSLSLWNEQFF. The CDR3 DNA reads as TGTGCCAGCAGCTCAACTAGCCTCTCCCTTTGGAATGAGCAGTTCTTC.